Presented here are 4 T cell receptor beta chains from one specimen sequenced in a study of blood T cell repertoires in COVID-19. Clones were sequenced by immunoSEQ multiplex PCR, and TCRdb holds only the in-frame ones, with some missing. The data hold 120,000 or so clones, with 85% to 90% observed a single time. The specimen sequenced was peripheral blood. The receptor set was obtained from a man in his sixties with acute or convalescent COVID-19.

J is TRBJ2-7 and V is TRBV19, with D possibly TRBD2 on 5 matching bases. CDR3 length equals 15 residues. CDR1 is LNHDA and CDR2 is SQIVND in the germline V gene (reference sequence). V lost 5 bases and J 5 bases, leaving 19 bases between the germline ends. The CDR3 region is CASSPPVGLLNEQYF. CDR3 nucleotides: TGTGCCAGTAGTCCTCCCGTCGGACTCCTGAACGAGCAGTACTTC.

The CDR3 nucleotides read TGCGCCAGCTCGTCCTCGGGGGGGCTCGATTCACCCCTCCACTTT. Translated, it gives CASSSSGGLDSPLHF. V usage is TRBV4-3 and J usage is TRBJ1-6; D may be TRBD1 (6 bases). Germline-derived CDR1 and CDR2 are LGHNA and YSLEER. This CDR3 contains 15 residues. The V end lost 8 bases, the J end lost 8 bases, and 19 bases lay between the germline ends.

The CDR3 loop reads CASSLSTGVGTGELFF. The CDR3 nucleotides are TGCGCCAGCAGCTTGTCTACGGGAGTAGGTACCGGGGAGCTGTTTTTT. This chain uses TRBV5-1 with TRBJ2-2; TRBD2 might be the D (6 bases). Germline V gene sequence: CDR1 SGHRS, CDR2 YFSETQ. This CDR3 contains 16 residues. V lost 1 base and J lost 5, with 15 bases in between.

This clone showed up just once. This rearrangement joins TRBV28 to TRBJ1-1, with D unresolved. The CDR3 runs to 14 residues. Trimming shortened V by 3 bases and J by 8 bases, and 16 bases separated the two germline ends. Germline CDR1 is MDHEN and CDR2 is SYDVKM. The CDR3 is CASSFPGWAAEAFF. DNA for the CDR3: TGTGCCAGCAGTTTCCCTGGTTGGGCAGCCGAAGCTTTCTTT.